This entry describes one T cell receptor (beta chain). MiXCR, run by TCRdb on the 5' RACE reads, gives a single entry per CDR3 protein. This sample carries tens of thousands of distinct CDR3 sequences, under 15% of them seen once, and the ten largest clones take about 7.7%. V shed 5 bases and J 8 bases; nucleotides not matched to a gene: 9. This CDR3 is built from 15 residues. Germline CDR1 and CDR2: SGHTA and FQGNSA. The data are from a study of early T cells in non-severe SARS-CoV-2 infection. Study-level background: Chains were unpaired, as sequencing was done on bulk RNA from unsorted whole blood.

This sequence was found in an adult who was a healthcare worker with PCR-confirmed SARS-CoV-2 infection or an uninfected control (not recorded which). The chain has TRBV7-2 and TRBJ1-3, with 10 bases aligning to TRBD1. The sample taken for sequencing was whole blood. This CDR3 reads CASSPDRGRQDTIYF. CDR3 bases: TGTGCCAGCAGCCCGGACAGGGGGAGACAAGACACCATATATTTT.